The rows below give T cell receptor beta chains drawn from one sample of a study of cytomegalovirus exposure and HLA in healthy donors. TCRdb's copy holds only in-frame clones and misses some; the assay was immunoSEQ multiplex PCR. The table has about 130,000 clones, 78% seen once. The sample consisted of PBMCs. The receptors derive from a middle-aged woman in good health and CMV-seronegative. CDR3s include the opening cysteine and the closing phenylalanine or tryptophan. The order of the fields is CDR3 DNA, CDR3 protein, J gene, clone size, V gene, CDR3 length, D gene. A D gene is named only where the DNA matches it firmly. Clone size is not always given. Where it is, it says once, few, many or a class for expanded clones.

CDR3nt: TGCAGCACATGGGAGGGAAGTGGAACTGAAGCTTTCTTT
CDR3aa: CSTWEGSGTEAFF
j_gene: TRBJ1-1
abundance: -
v_gene: TRBV29-1
len: 13
d_gene: -

CDR3nt: TGTGCCAGCAGCCAAGGTAGGGACAGGGGCCTCCGGGATCAGCCCCAGCATTTT
CDR3aa: CASSQGRDRGLRDQPQHF
j_gene: TRBJ1-5
abundance: -
v_gene: TRBV28
len: 18
d_gene: TRBD1

CDR3nt: TGTGCCAGCTCTCCCAGCGGGGGAGAAAACTACGAGCAGTACTTC
CDR3aa: CASSPSGGENYEQYF
j_gene: TRBJ2-7
abundance: -
v_gene: TRBV18
len: 15
d_gene: TRBD2

CDR3nt: TGTGCCAGCAGGAGGACAGAGAACACTGAAGCTTTCTTT
CDR3aa: CASRRTENTEAFF
j_gene: TRBJ1-1
abundance: -
v_gene: TRBV6-4
len: 13
d_gene: -

CDR3nt: TGTGCCAGCTCATCACGGCTAGCAACTAATGAAAAACTGTTTTTT
CDR3aa: CASSSRLATNEKLFF
j_gene: TRBJ1-4
abundance: -
v_gene: TRBV18
len: 15
d_gene: -

CDR3nt: TGTGCCAGCAGCACGGGCGGGGGCACCGGGGAGCTGTTTTTT
CDR3aa: CASSTGGGTGELFF
j_gene: TRBJ2-2
abundance: -
v_gene: TRBV7-3
len: 14
d_gene: TRBD2

CDR3nt: TGCAGCGTTGTAGCTAAGGAATCAGCTTTCTTT
CDR3aa: CSVVAKESAFF
j_gene: TRBJ1-1
abundance: -
v_gene: TRBV29-1
len: 11
d_gene: -

CDR3nt: TGTGCCAGCAGTTACTCGACAGTTAGCAATCAGCCCCAGCATTTT
CDR3aa: CASSYSTVSNQPQHF
j_gene: TRBJ1-5
abundance: once
v_gene: TRBV6-5
len: 15
d_gene: -

CDR3nt: TGTGCCAGCAGCTCCCTCGGCGGGGGGGCCGGAGAGACTCAGTACTTC
CDR3aa: CASSSLGGGAGETQYF
j_gene: TRBJ2-5
abundance: -
v_gene: TRBV11-1
len: 16
d_gene: TRBD2

CDR3nt: TGTGCCAGCAGGGGTAGAAGCGGGGTTTGGGATGAGCAGTTCTTC
CDR3aa: CASRGRSGVWDEQFF
j_gene: TRBJ2-1
abundance: once
v_gene: TRBV6-1
len: 15
d_gene: TRBD2

CDR3nt: TGCAGCGCCCTCGGGGACGCCGGGGGGGATGAGCAGTTCTTC
CDR3aa: CSALGDAGGDEQFF
j_gene: TRBJ2-1
abundance: few
v_gene: TRBV29-1
len: 14
d_gene: TRBD2

CDR3nt: TGTGCCAGCACGGCGAACACCGGGGAGCTGTTTTTT
CDR3aa: CASTANTGELFF
j_gene: TRBJ2-2
abundance: -
v_gene: TRBV7-9
len: 12
d_gene: -

CDR3nt: TGTGCCAGCAGGCGATCTTTACAGGAGACCCAGTACTTC
CDR3aa: CASRRSLQETQYF
j_gene: TRBJ2-5
abundance: -
v_gene: TRBV6-6
len: 13
d_gene: -

CDR3nt: TGTGCCAGCAGACCTACTAGCGGGGGGGCGGACGAGCAGTACTTC
CDR3aa: CASRPTSGGADEQYF
j_gene: TRBJ2-7
abundance: -
v_gene: TRBV27
len: 15
d_gene: TRBD2

CDR3nt: TGCGCCAGCAGTGAGTGGACAGGGGGCAACGAGCAGTACTTC
CDR3aa: CASSEWTGGNEQYF
j_gene: TRBJ2-7
abundance: -
v_gene: TRBV10-2
len: 14
d_gene: TRBD1

CDR3nt: TGTGCCAGCAGTTTATTGCAGGCATCGGATGGCTACACCTTC
CDR3aa: CASSLLQASDGYTF
j_gene: TRBJ1-2
abundance: -
v_gene: TRBV28
len: 14
d_gene: -

CDR3nt: TGTGCCAGCTATCAAGGGTCAGCTAGCGGGAGCTACGAGCAGTACTTC
CDR3aa: CASYQGSASGSYEQYF
j_gene: TRBJ2-7
abundance: once
v_gene: TRBV28
len: 16
d_gene: TRBD2

CDR3nt: TGTGCCAGTAGTAGCGGACAGCTTTACTCTGGGGCCAACGGCCTGACTTTC
CDR3aa: CASSSGQLYSGANGLTF
j_gene: TRBJ2-6
abundance: once
v_gene: TRBV19
len: 17
d_gene: -

CDR3nt: TGTGCCAGTAGTATAGAGCGTGAGCAGTTCTTC
CDR3aa: CASSIEREQFF
j_gene: TRBJ2-1
abundance: -
v_gene: TRBV19
len: 11
d_gene: -

CDR3nt: TGTGCCAGTAGTGTTGCTAGCGAAAGCTACGAGCAGTACTTC
CDR3aa: CASSVASESYEQYF
j_gene: TRBJ2-7
abundance: -
v_gene: TRBV19
len: 14
d_gene: -

CDR3nt: TGTGCCAGCTTTAACACCTACGAGCAGTACTTC
CDR3aa: CASFNTYEQYF
j_gene: TRBJ2-7
abundance: few
v_gene: TRBV28
len: 11
d_gene: -

CDR3nt: TGTGCCAGCAGCGCGGGACAGGGGATGAGTCAGCCCCAGCATTTT
CDR3aa: CASSAGQGMSQPQHF
j_gene: TRBJ1-5
abundance: -
v_gene: TRBV9
len: 15
d_gene: TRBD1

CDR3nt: TGTGCCAGCAGTTGGGGACTAGCGGGGGGACGGGTCACAGATACGCAGTATTTT
CDR3aa: CASSWGLAGGRVTDTQYF
j_gene: TRBJ2-3
abundance: -
v_gene: TRBV27
len: 18
d_gene: TRBD2

CDR3nt: TGTGCCAGCAGGCCTGCCGGCCGGGCCTACGAGCAGTACTTC
CDR3aa: CASRPAGRAYEQYF
j_gene: TRBJ2-7
abundance: -
v_gene: TRBV5-6
len: 14
d_gene: -

CDR3nt: TGTGCCTGGCACAGGGGAGGTTCGCCCCTCCACTTT
CDR3aa: CAWHRGGSPLHF
j_gene: TRBJ1-6
abundance: -
v_gene: TRBV30
len: 12
d_gene: TRBD1

CDR3nt: TGTGCCAGTAGGGTCAGAAACACCGGGGAGCTGTTTTTT
CDR3aa: CASRVRNTGELFF
j_gene: TRBJ2-2
abundance: -
v_gene: TRBV19
len: 13
d_gene: -

CDR3nt: TGTGCCAGCATGTCGGCGGGGGGGATTGGGGCCAACGGCCTGACTTTC
CDR3aa: CASMSAGGIGANGLTF
j_gene: TRBJ2-6
abundance: -
v_gene: TRBV7-8
len: 16
d_gene: TRBD2

CDR3nt: TGTGCCAGTAGTCCTAGGGGGACAGATACGCAGTATTTT
CDR3aa: CASSPRGTDTQYF
j_gene: TRBJ2-3
abundance: -
v_gene: TRBV19
len: 13
d_gene: -

CDR3nt: TGTGCCAGCAGTCCGGACAGGGATGGGTATGGCTACACCTTC
CDR3aa: CASSPDRDGYGYTF
j_gene: TRBJ1-2
abundance: -
v_gene: TRBV27
len: 14
d_gene: TRBD1

CDR3nt: TGTGCCAGCTTAACCGGGACAGGGTACGAAACGCAGTATTTT
CDR3aa: CASLTGTGYETQYF
j_gene: TRBJ2-3
abundance: -
v_gene: TRBV28
len: 14
d_gene: TRBD1

CDR3nt: TGTGCCAGCAGTTTGGCACAGGGCAATCAGCCCCAGCATTTT
CDR3aa: CASSLAQGNQPQHF
j_gene: TRBJ1-5
abundance: -
v_gene: TRBV6-5
len: 14
d_gene: -

CDR3nt: TGTGCCAGCAGTCCAGGGGGTAGGTACGAGCAGTACTTC
CDR3aa: CASSPGGRYEQYF
j_gene: TRBJ2-7
abundance: -
v_gene: TRBV6-6
len: 13
d_gene: TRBD1

CDR3nt: TGCGCCAGCAGTGATTCGGGGTACTACGAGCAGTACTTC
CDR3aa: CASSDSGYYEQYF
j_gene: TRBJ2-7
abundance: few
v_gene: TRBV10-1
len: 13
d_gene: -

CDR3nt: TGTGCCAGCAGTGGAAGGCAGGGCGCCTACGAGCAGTACTTC
CDR3aa: CASSGRQGAYEQYF
j_gene: TRBJ2-7
abundance: once
v_gene: TRBV2
len: 14
d_gene: -

CDR3nt: TGTGCCAGCAGCTTCAAAGAGACCCAGTACTTC
CDR3aa: CASSFKETQYF
j_gene: TRBJ2-5
abundance: -
v_gene: TRBV7-7
len: 11
d_gene: -

CDR3nt: TGTGCCAGCAGCTTCCACCCCATAACACTAGCGGGGGGCGAAGAGACCCAGTACTTC
CDR3aa: CASSFHPITLAGGEETQYF
j_gene: TRBJ2-5
abundance: -
v_gene: TRBV14
len: 19
d_gene: TRBD2

CDR3nt: TGTGCCAGCAGCTTCATCGAGGGGGCTAACTATGGCTACACCTTC
CDR3aa: CASSFIEGANYGYTF
j_gene: TRBJ1-2
abundance: -
v_gene: TRBV7-3
len: 15
d_gene: -

CDR3nt: TGTGCCAGCAGCTGGGGGGGGGACAAGTATGGCTACACCTTC
CDR3aa: CASSWGGDKYGYTF
j_gene: TRBJ1-2
abundance: -
v_gene: TRBV5-6
len: 14
d_gene: -

CDR3nt: TGTGCCAGCAATACAGGGGGCTACGAGCAGTACTTC
CDR3aa: CASNTGGYEQYF
j_gene: TRBJ2-7
abundance: -
v_gene: TRBV6-6
len: 12
d_gene: TRBD1

CDR3nt: TGTGCCAGTAGTCGCAGGGCGAGAGATACGCAGTATTTT
CDR3aa: CASSRRARDTQYF
j_gene: TRBJ2-3
abundance: -
v_gene: TRBV19
len: 13
d_gene: -

CDR3nt: TGTGCCAGTTCCCTTTATCCCGGGGGGCACACCGGGGAGCTGTTTTTT
CDR3aa: CASSLYPGGHTGELFF
j_gene: TRBJ2-2
abundance: -
v_gene: TRBV19
len: 16
d_gene: -

CDR3nt: TGTGCCAGCAGCTCCGGGGGGGCGAGAGATACGCAGTATTTT
CDR3aa: CASSSGGARDTQYF
j_gene: TRBJ2-3
abundance: once
v_gene: TRBV5-4
len: 14
d_gene: TRBD2

CDR3nt: TGTGCCAGCAGTCCCAGCGGGAGGGCCTACAATGAGCAGTTCTTC
CDR3aa: CASSPSGRAYNEQFF
j_gene: TRBJ2-1
abundance: -
v_gene: TRBV27
len: 15
d_gene: TRBD2

CDR3nt: TGTGCCATCAGTGAGTCGATGCTTTTGGGGGCCAACGGGGAGCTGTTTTTT
CDR3aa: CAISESMLLGANGELFF
j_gene: TRBJ2-2
abundance: -
v_gene: TRBV10-3
len: 17
d_gene: -

CDR3nt: TGTGCCAGCTCACCTGACAGGGCGGCTGGGGGCTCACCCCTCCACTTT
CDR3aa: CASSPDRAAGGSPLHF
j_gene: TRBJ1-6
abundance: once
v_gene: TRBV18
len: 16
d_gene: TRBD1

CDR3nt: TGTGCCAGCAGCGCAGGGGGGAATGTGGTGGATACGCAGTATTTT
CDR3aa: CASSAGGNVVDTQYF
j_gene: TRBJ2-3
abundance: -
v_gene: TRBV28
len: 15
d_gene: -

CDR3nt: TGTGCCAGTAGTATACTGCCCCCCCTTCGGAGCAATCAGCCCCAGCATTTT
CDR3aa: CASSILPPLRSNQPQHF
j_gene: TRBJ1-5
abundance: -
v_gene: TRBV19
len: 17
d_gene: -

CDR3nt: TGTGCCAGCAGCTTAAGAGAAGAGCAGTACTTC
CDR3aa: CASSLREEQYF
j_gene: TRBJ2-7
abundance: -
v_gene: TRBV5-8
len: 11
d_gene: -

CDR3nt: TGCGCCAGCAGTGCAGAGGCACGGTCGCCCCTCCACTTT
CDR3aa: CASSAEARSPLHF
j_gene: TRBJ1-6
abundance: -
v_gene: TRBV10-1
len: 13
d_gene: -

CDR3nt: TGTGCCAGCTCACCACCATCCCTTCCTTATTCACCCCTCCACTTT
CDR3aa: CASSPPSLPYSPLHF
j_gene: TRBJ1-6
abundance: once
v_gene: TRBV18
len: 15
d_gene: -

CDR3nt: TGTGCCAGCAGCCAGACGGCAGGGCTAGACGAGCAGTACTTC
CDR3aa: CASSQTAGLDEQYF
j_gene: TRBJ2-7
abundance: once
v_gene: TRBV4-2
len: 14
d_gene: -

CDR3nt: TGTGCCAGCAGCCCTAGTCGGGGGGCGGTGGCAGATACGCAGTATTTT
CDR3aa: CASSPSRGAVADTQYF
j_gene: TRBJ2-3
abundance: -
v_gene: TRBV5-4
len: 16
d_gene: -